This TCR beta chain originates from a study of T cell responses to AZD1222 COVID-19 vaccine. Concerning this clone itself: Its antigen is as yet unknown.

The CDR3 contains 15 residues. The V and J ends lost 0 bases and 5 bases respectively, with 13 bases between them. CDR1 is LGHNA, CDR2 YSLEER, per germline. Method: immunoSEQ multiplex PCR; TCRdb's copy keeps in-frame clones and lacks some. The table records around 120,000 clones, roughly 91% of them present only once. General study findings and limits: The donors showed a predominance of white British ancestry and of females, with possible underestimation of clonal diversity.

The clonotype was recovered from an adult who received the AZD1222 COVID-19 vaccine. This chain joins TRBV4-3 and TRBJ1-1; TRBD1 is a possible D gene (5 bases). The material sequenced was peripheral blood, taken 28 days after the second AZD1222 dose. CDR3 coding DNA: TGCGCCAGCAGCCAAGAACAGGCATCGGGGACTGAAGCTTTCTTT. This gives the protein CASSQEQASGTEAFF.